These 3 T cell receptor beta chains came from one sample sequenced in a study of shared clonotypes between healthy human individuals. Only in-frame clones appear in the TCRdb table, and some are missing; sequencing was by immunoSEQ multiplex PCR. The sample yields about 2 million clones, approximately 94% seen once. Positive CCR7 selection of CD45RO-negative cells yielded the naive CD8 cells, and terminally differentiated effector memory CD45RA+ cells were excluded. The sequenced sample was naive CD8+ T cells sorted from blood. Source of these receptors: a young man in good health.

The chain joins TRBV6-5 to TRBJ2-1; 12 bases are a match to TRBD2. This CDR3 has 15 residues. V shed 6 bases, J shed 5 bases, and the junction held 5 bases outside the gene matches. CDR1 is MNHEY and CDR2 is SVGAGI in the germline V gene. The DNA for the CDR3 is TGTGCCAGCAGCCTAGCGGGGGGGTTGAACAATGAGCAGTTCTTC. Translating gives CASSLAGGLNNEQFF.

The chain carries TRBV15 and TRBJ2-7; possibly TRBD1 for D (6 bases). The V gene lost 5 bases and the J gene lost 3 bases, with 11 bases spanning the gap. Germline V CDR1 and CDR2: LNHNV, YYDKDF (reference sequence). The CDR3 has 13 amino acids. The CDR3 here is CATSGQSFYEQYF. Here the CDR3 DNA reads TGTGCCACCAGCGGACAGAGTTTCTACGAGCAGTACTTC.

The chain carries TRBV6-5 and TRBJ1-5; D not certain. Trimming left V 4 bases short and J 5 bases short, with 9 bases between. The germline V gene has CDR1 MNHEY and CDR2 SVGAGI. This CDR3 spans 13 amino acids. The CDR3 nucleotides read TGTGCCAGCAGTTCCTACAGCGATCAGCCCCAGCATTTT. It specifies CASSSYSDQPQHF.